A single sample gave rise to the 32 T cell receptor beta chains below, sequenced in a study of blood T cell repertoires in COVID-19. Some clones are missing from TCRdb's copy, which holds only in-frame ones; the method was immunoSEQ multiplex PCR. The sample yields some 48,000 clones, 87% seen once. Sequencing used peripheral blood. These receptors all stem from an elderly woman in a cohort sampled during active or convalescent COVID-19.

The chain employs TRBV27 and TRBJ2-3, with 10 bases aligning to TRBD2. This CDR3 comprises 12 residues. The junction had 8 bases not matched to a gene; V was cut back by 6 bases and J by 14 bases. Germline CDR1 reads MNHEY; CDR2 reads SMNVEV (reference sequence). This CDR3 reads CASRPSGGAVYF. Written as DNA, the CDR3 is TGTGCCAGCAGACCAAGCGGGGGGGCCGTGTATTTT.

CDR3 region: CAWKRRQGRDEQFF. The DNA for the CDR3 is TGTGCCTGGAAACGTAGACAGGGTCGGGATGAGCAGTTCTTC. The chain combines TRBV30 with TRBJ2-1; 7 bases are shared with TRBD1. The CDR3 has 14 amino acids. Germline-derived CDR1 and CDR2 are GTSNPN and SVGIG (reference sequence). The V gene end was trimmed by 4 bases and the J gene end by 8 bases; junction bases not matched to a gene: 11. The variable domain in full, completed from reference TRBV30 and TRBJ2-1, reads SQTIHQWPATLVQPVGSPLSLECTVEGTSNPNLYWYRQAAGRGLQLLFYSVGIGQISSEVPQNLSASRPQDRQFILSSKKLLLSDSGFYLCAWKRRQGRDEQFFGPGTRLTVL.

V is TRBV29-1 and J is TRBJ2-7; D remains unclear. Between the trimmed V and J ends, which lost 7 bases and 0 bases, there was a span of 7 bases. The CDR3 has 11 amino acids. CDR1 is SQVTM and CDR2 is ANQGSEA in the germline V gene. Here the CDR3 reads CSATNSYEQYF. In DNA, the CDR3 is TGCAGCGCCACAAACTCCTACGAGCAGTACTTC.

The chain links TRBV28 to TRBJ1-2, with TRBD1 matching 8 bases. The CDR3 has 14 residues. The V segment lost 3 bases and the J segment 4 bases; nucleotides outside the gene matches: 4. Per germline, CDR1 MDHEN and CDR2 SYDVKM. The DNA for the CDR3 is TGTGCCAGCAGTTTCGGCCAGGGGGCCTATGGCTACACCTTC. This translates into CASSFGQGAYGYTF.

The chain links TRBV7-9 to TRBJ2-7, with 11 bases aligning to TRBD2. The CDR3 covers 16 residues. The germline V gene has CDR1 SEHNR and CDR2 FQNEAQ (reference sequence). V lost 3 bases to trimming and J lost 5 bases; unmatched junction nucleotides: 9. The CDR3 sequence: CASSFTLAGVQDEQYF. CDR3 nucleotide sequence: TGTGCCAGCAGCTTCACACTAGCGGGAGTTCAGGACGAGCAGTACTTC.

This clone was seen only once. The CDR3 DNA follows: TGTGCCAGCAGCTTAACCCCAACAACCGGGACAGGGTTGTACTTC. Translation gives CASSLTPTTGTGLYF. This chain links TRBV7-3 with TRBJ2-7, with 9 bases matching TRBD1. Looked up from germline, CDR1 is SGHTA and CDR2 is FQGTGA. The CDR3 loop spans 15 amino acids. The V and J ends lost 0 bases and 12 bases, in that order; junction bases with no gene match: 12.

The chain has TRBV3-1 (or the pseudogene TRBV3-2) and TRBJ2-3, with 11 positions matching TRBD2. Trimming at V came to 4 bases and at J to 2 bases, leaving 5 bases not matched to a gene. This CDR3 contains 16 residues. The germline gives CDR1 LGHDT, CDR2 YNNKEL (reference sequence). Written as DNA, the CDR3 is TGTGCCAGCAGCCCAGGGACTAGCGGATACACAGATACGCAGTATTTT. It is translated as CASSPGTSGYTDTQYF.

The rearrangement uses TRBV3-1 (or the pseudogene TRBV3-2) and TRBJ2-3; 10 nucleotides match TRBD2. The junction had 5 bases not matched to a gene; V was cut back by 4 bases and J by 1 base. This CDR3 has 16 residues. Germline CDR1 and CDR2: LGHDT and YNNKEL (reference sequence). In nucleotides, the CDR3 is TGTGCCAGCAGCCTAACCGGGACTAGCGGCACAGATACGCAGTATTTT. Its translation is CASSLTGTSGTDTQYF.

This clone has only one observation. V usage is TRBV11-2 and J usage is TRBJ2-1; D uncertain. CDR1 is SGHAT, CDR2 FQNNGV, per germline. Trimming removed 2 bases from V and 8 bases from J, with 4 bases in between. CDR3 length equals 11 residues. This CDR3 is CASSLSDEQFF. The CDR3 DNA follows: TGTGCCAGCAGCTTATCCGATGAGCAGTTCTTC.

This clone was seen only once. V and J are TRBV10-1 and TRBJ1-2; D is uncertain. V dropped 0 bases and J dropped 4 bases, with 12 bases sitting between them. Per the germline V gene, CDR1 is WNHNN and CDR2 is SYGVQD (reference sequence). The CDR3 has 15 amino acids. CDR3 region: CASSESPGMGYGYTF. The CDR3 DNA follows: TGCGCCAGCAGTGAGTCGCCCGGGATGGGCTATGGCTACACCTTC.

The J gene is TRBJ2-3, the V gene TRBV21-1; TRBD2, the table's D call, lacks a check against the DNA. TRBV21-1 is described as a pseudogene. This CDR3 comprises 11 residues. The CDR3 here is CASSREDTQYF. As DNA, the CDR3 is TGTGCCAGCAGCAGAGAAGATACGCAGTATTTT.

The rearrangement uses TRBV27 and TRBJ1-6; a possible D gene is TRBD1 (6 bases). The CDR3 runs 15 residues. Trimming took off 0 bases at V and 7 bases at J, with 10 bases between the two ends. CDR1 is MNHEY, CDR2 SMNVEV, per germline (reference sequence). The CDR3 spells CASSLSRQGNSPLHF. As DNA, the CDR3 is TGTGCCAGCAGTTTATCCAGGCAGGGGAATTCACCCCTCCACTTT.

The chain employs TRBV15 and TRBJ1-1; D is ambiguous. This CDR3 has 12 residues. The germline V and J ends were trimmed by 1 base and 7 bases, with 7 bases remaining between them. CDR1 LNHNV and CDR2 YYDKDF come from the germline V gene (reference sequence). CDR3 DNA sequence: TGTGCCACCAGCAGAGCTCAGCGTGAAGCTTTCTTT. It codes for CATSRAQREAFF.

Comments on this clone: The same CDR3 also results from other DNA sequences found in this sample. The CDR3 nucleotides are TGTGCCAGCAGTTACTCGTCAAGGGGCAATGAGCAGTTCTTC. Translated: CASSYSSRGNEQFF. The chain is built from TRBV6-5 and TRBJ2-1, with a tentative D call TRBD1 (5 bases). CDR1 and CDR2 (germline): MNHEY, SVGAGI. The CDR3 has 14 amino acids. The V and J ends lost 0 bases and 6 bases respectively, with 9 bases between them.

The V gene is TRBV5-1, the J gene TRBJ2-7, with D possibly matching TRBD2 (5 bases). This CDR3 spans 15 amino acids. Trimming shortened V by 4 bases and J by 1 base, and 15 bases separated the two germline ends. The germline gives CDR1 SGHRS, CDR2 YFSETQ. CDR3 DNA: TGCGCCAGCAGCCCCCCCTCCGGGGATTCCTACGAGCAGTACTTC. Amino acids: CASSPPSGDSYEQYF.

The chain uses TRBV5-4 and TRBJ2-1, with TRBD1 identical over 8 bases. Unmatched junction bases numbered 11, after V lost 4 bases and J lost 14 bases. The CDR3 covers 13 residues. Germline CDR1 SGHNT, CDR2 YYREEE (reference sequence). The CDR3 DNA is TGTGCCAGCAGCCAACCAGGACAGGGATCGAAGTTCTTC. Translation gives CASSQPGQGSKFF.

This chain uses TRBV30 with TRBJ2-1; D is perhaps TRBD2 (6 bases). The CDR3 has 15 amino acids. With 4 bases removed from V and 8 bases from J, the gap between germline ends came to 21 bases. The germline gives CDR1 GTSNPN, CDR2 SVGIG (reference sequence). CDR3 amino acids: CAWTLLGTYGDEQFF. The CDR3 DNA reads as TGTGCCTGGACCCTACTAGGGACTTATGGGGATGAGCAGTTCTTC.

The V and J genes are TRBV12-5 and TRBJ2-1, with TRBD1 identical over 11 bases. This CDR3 is built from 16 residues. Trimming at V came to 0 bases and at J to 5 bases, leaving 3 bases not matched to a gene. Germline V gene sequence: CDR1 LGHNT, CDR2 FRNRAP. The CDR3 loop is CASGLVGTGGHNEQFF. For the CDR3, the DNA is TGTGCTAGTGGTTTGGTTGGGACAGGGGGACACAATGAGCAGTTCTTC.

V is TRBV11-2 and J is TRBJ2-4, with TRBD2 identical over 11 bases. After removal of 1 base from V and 16 bases from J, the junction contained 3 bases not matched to a gene. The CDR3 covers 12 residues. CDR1 is SGHAT and CDR2 is FQNNGV in the germline V gene. DNA for the CDR3: TGTGCCAGCAGCTTAGTAGCGGGGGGGCGTTACTTC. It translates to CASSLVAGGRYF.

This sequence joins TRBV6-4 and TRBJ1-2; the match to TRBD1 covers 10 bases. V lost 7 bases and J lost 7; bases outside the gene matches: 9. CDR1 is MRHNA, CDR2 SNTAGT, per germline. The CDR3 has 14 amino acids. DNA for the CDR3: TGTGCCAGCACCGCGGACAGGGGGTCTGGTGGCTACACCTTC. Protein: CASTADRGSGGYTF.

This clone was seen only once. J is TRBJ2-3 and V is TRBV5-4; D gene unclear. V was clipped by 1 base and J by 2 bases, with 5 bases between them. The germline gives CDR1 SGHNT, CDR2 YYREEE (reference sequence). The CDR3 covers 13 residues. The CDR3 DNA follows: TGTGCCAGCAGCTTGCTTCCCACAGATACGCAGTATTTT. Translating gives CASSLLPTDTQYF.

V gene TRBV5-5 combines with J gene TRBJ1-4; D unclear. CDR1 is SGHKS and CDR2 is YYEKEE in the germline V gene (reference sequence). This CDR3 has 17 residues. V was clipped by 3 bases and J by 5 bases, with 20 bases between them. This chain's CDR3 is CASSYQRSAYQNEKLFF. The CDR3 DNA reads TGTGCCAGCAGCTATCAGAGGTCGGCGTACCAAAATGAAAAACTGTTTTTT.

This rearrangement joins TRBV10-2 to TRBJ2-3; D is possibly TRBD2 (6 bases). CDR1 is WSHSY, CDR2 SAAADI, per germline. V dropped 1 base and J dropped 6 bases, with 14 bases sitting between them. This CDR3 spans 15 amino acids. The CDR3 DNA follows: TGCGCCAGCAGTGAGTGGGGACTCGGGAAGGATACGCAGTATTTT. It codes for CASSEWGLGKDTQYF.

This chain connects TRBV2 to TRBJ1-2; TRBD1 aligns across 8 bases. The J segment lost 6 bases and the V segment lost 7 bases, leaving 10 bases of the junction unmatched. Germline-derived CDR1 and CDR2 are SNHLY and FYNNEI. The CDR3 totals 14 residues. The CDR3 DNA reads TGTGCCAGCACCGGATTGCCAGGGGGCGATGGCTACACCTTC. Residues: CASTGLPGGDGYTF.

In DNA, the CDR3 is TGTGCCAGTAGTAATCAGGGGGCGGCTAATGAAAAACTGTTTTTT. Protein: CASSNQGAANEKLFF. This chain links TRBV19 with TRBJ1-4; 8 bases are shared with TRBD1. The CDR3 extends over 15 amino acids. V was pared by 4 bases and J by 3 bases, with 4 bases of the junction left unmatched. Germline lookup yields CDR1 LNHDA and CDR2 SQIVND (reference sequence).

V usage is TRBV23-1 and J usage is TRBJ2-6, with 7 bases that match TRBD1. TRBV23-1 is treated as an ORF (open reading frame) with a function not yet certain. After removal of 4 bases from V and 0 bases from J, the junction contained 6 bases not matched to a gene. The CDR3 consists of 17 residues. CDR3 sequence reads: CASSRPTGSSGANVLTF. The CDR3 DNA follows: TGCGCCAGCAGTCGTCCGACAGGGAGCTCTGGGGCCAACGTCCTGACTTTC.

V is TRBV7-9 and J is TRBJ2-3, with TRBD2 identical over 9 bases. Per the germline V gene, CDR1 is SEHNR and CDR2 is FQNEAQ (reference sequence). There are 17 residues in the CDR3. The V and J ends lost 8 bases and 5 bases, in that order; junction bases with no gene match: 17. The CDR3 is CASSPTPQRGAGDTQYF. The CDR3 DNA reads as TGTGCCAGCTCTCCGACCCCCCAGCGGGGGGCGGGAGATACGCAGTATTTT.

This chain joins TRBV27 and TRBJ2-3, with D perhaps TRBD2 (7 bases). The CDR3 totals 17 residues. V gave up 10 bases and J gave up 2 bases, with 25 bases separating them. Germline lookup yields CDR1 MNHEY and CDR2 SMNVEV (reference sequence). The CDR3 DNA sequence: TGTGCCACCCGTTTCAGTCTGGCGGGGGCCACCACAGATACGCAGTATTTT. Translating gives CATRFSLAGATTDTQYF.

The V gene is TRBV9, the J gene TRBJ2-2, with TRBD1 matching 7 bases. The V gene end was trimmed by 2 bases and the J gene end by 5 bases; junction bases not matched to a gene: 12. Germline V gene sequence: CDR1 SGDLS, CDR2 YYNGEE. This CDR3 comprises 17 residues. DNA of the CDR3: TGTGCCAGCAGCGTCAGAGGGGGCGCCCAGGGAACCGGGGAGCTGTTTTTT. It encodes CASSVRGGAQGTGELFF. Full variable domain (outside the CDR3, taken from reference TRBV9 and TRBJ2-2): DSGVTQTPKHLITATGQRVTLRCSPRSGDLSVYWYQQSLDQGLQFLIQYYNGEERAKGNILERFSAQQFPDLHSELNLSSLELGDSALYFCASSVRGGAQGTGELFFGEGSRLTVL.

The chain joins TRBV7-2 to TRBJ2-7, with a weak D call TRBD2 (7 bases). In germline, CDR1 is SGHTA, CDR2 FQGNSA. V lost 6 bases to trimming and J lost 7 bases, with 19 bases between them. The CDR3 is made up of 14 amino acids. The CDR3 spells CASSLARGGGEQYF. CDR3 bases: TGTGCCAGCAGTCTAGCGCGGGGAGGGGGGGAGCAGTACTTC.

The V gene is TRBV5-1, the J gene TRBJ2-7, with 8 bases identical to TRBD2. Germline CDR1 is SGHRS and CDR2 is YFSETQ. J lost 3 bases, V lost 5 bases, and 4 bases had no gene match. This CDR3 has 13 residues. For the CDR3, the DNA is TGCGCCAGCAGAGTTAGCGGGATCTACGAGCAGTACTTC. Translation gives CASRVSGIYEQYF. The full variable domain, in which reference TRBV5-1 and TRBJ2-7 provide the parts outside the CDR3, is KAGVTQTPRYLIKTRGQQVTLSCSPISGHRSVSWYQQTPGQGLQFLFEYFSETQRNKGNFPGRFSGRQFSNSRSEMNVSTLELGDSALYLCASRVSGIYEQYFGPGTRLTVT.

This clone has a single count. The chain has TRBV6-6 and TRBJ2-1, with 12 bases aligning to TRBD2. Germline V lookup: CDR1 MNHNY, CDR2 SVGAGI (reference sequence). CDR3 length: 14 residues. The ends lost 10 bases at V and 7 bases at J; junction bases unmatched: 8. The DNA of the CDR3 is TGTGCCATCGCCCTAGCGGGAGGGGGTAATGAGCAGTTCTTC. Protein product: CAIALAGGGNEQFF.